A single sample gave rise to the 30 T cell receptor beta chains below, sequenced in a study of T cell responses to AZD1222 COVID-19 vaccine (dated by TCRdb to the early 2020s). The label giving this sample's time point can be read as: about 28 days (+/-7) after the second vaccine dose. Libraries were constructed by the immunoSEQ multiplex PCR assay. In TCRdb, the immuneACCESS table is reduced to in-frame sequences with V and J assigned. These tables do not hold every clone; where another copy was compared, an unresolved V gene accounts for under half, and the others remain unexplained. Here the sample has approximately 110,000 clones; 87% occur a single time. 2.5% of the sample is held by the ten biggest clonotypes. The material sequenced was peripheral blood, taken 28 days after the second AZD1222 dose. The receptors originated from an adult who received the AZD1222 COVID-19 vaccine.

This clone has a single count. The CDR3 DNA reads as TGTGCCAGCAGTGTAGCGGGCGGCGATACCAATGAGCAGTTCTTC. Translated: CASSVAGGDTNEQFF. The V gene is TRBV25-1, the J gene TRBJ2-1, with TRBD2 matching 7 bases. Germline CDR1 and CDR2: MGHDK and SYGVNS. The CDR3 extends over 15 amino acids. J gave up 6 bases and V 4 bases, and 9 bases lay outside the gene matches.

In its sample, this clone was seen once. The genes are TRBV5-1 and TRBJ2-3; no clear D. V was cut by 4 bases and J by 2 bases, with 8 bases left in between. The CDR3 runs 13 residues. Germline loops: CDR1 SGHRS, CDR2 YFSETQ. CDR3 in amino acids: CASSGRITDTQYF. The CDR3 DNA reads as TGCGCCAGCAGCGGCCGAATCACAGATACGCAGTATTTT.

This clone was observed a handful of times. The chain employs TRBV28 and TRBJ1-1; 11 bases agree with TRBD1. The germline V gene has CDR1 MDHEN and CDR2 SYDVKM. V dropped 1 base and J dropped 5; count of bases not matched to a gene: 3. The CDR3 extends over 15 amino acids. CDR3: CASSLSGQGGTEAFF. The CDR3 nucleotides are TGTGCCAGCAGTTTATCGGGACAGGGGGGAACTGAAGCTTTCTTT.

The gene calls are TRBV28 and TRBJ2-7; D may be TRBD1 or TRBD2 (5 bases each). The CDR3 is made up of 13 amino acids. Germline V gene data show CDR1 as MDHEN and CDR2 as SYDVKM. V lost 6 bases and J 3 bases, leaving 12 bases between the germline ends. CDR3 residues: CASSEGISYEQYF. CDR3 DNA sequence: TGTGCCAGCAGCGAGGGGATCAGCTACGAGCAGTACTTC.

This clone was detected a few times. The gene calls are TRBV3-1 (or the pseudogene TRBV3-2) and TRBJ2-7; D is ambiguous. Trimming removed 1 base at V and 2 bases at J, with 0 bases between. The CDR3 runs to 11 residues. CDR1 and CDR2 (germline): LGHDT, YNNKEL (reference sequence). DNA for the CDR3: TGTGCCAGCAGCCAAGCCTACGAGCAGTACTTC. This translates into CASSQAYEQYF.

The chain is built from TRBV5-5 and TRBJ2-7; maybe TRBD2 (5 bases). In germline, CDR1 is SGHKS, CDR2 YYEKEE (reference sequence). With 4 bases removed from V and 0 bases from J, the gap between germline ends came to 17 bases. This CDR3 has 16 residues. The CDR3 reads CASSLEAAVSSYEQYF. The CDR3 region has the DNA TGTGCCAGCAGCCTGGAGGCAGCGGTGAGCTCCTACGAGCAGTACTTC.

The genes are TRBV27 and TRBJ1-2; D is unclear. Trimming stripped 2 bases from V and 2 bases from J, with 9 bases between. The V gene's germline CDR1 is MNHEY and CDR2 SMNVEV (reference sequence). This CDR3 comprises 14 residues. CDR3 sequence (DNA): TGTGCCAGCAGTTTAGGACGGACGAACTATGGCTACACCTTC. Its protein product is CASSLGRTNYGYTF.

The CDR3 sequence: CASSIGPGQNYGYTF. The CDR3 nucleotides read TGCGCCAGCAGCATCGGACCTGGCCAGAACTATGGCTACACCTTC. The V and J genes are TRBV5-1 and TRBJ1-2, with unresolved D. With 4 bases removed from V and 2 bases from J, the gap between germline ends came to 15 bases. Germline V CDR1 and CDR2: SGHRS, YFSETQ. The CDR3 length is 15 residues.

The rearrangement joins TRBV30 to TRBJ1-6, with no clear D. The V gene's germline CDR1 is GTSNPN and CDR2 SVGIG (reference sequence). The V and J ends lost 2 bases and 6 bases respectively, with 8 bases between them. This CDR3 comprises 13 residues. CDR3 sequence: CAWSTSRNSPLHF. CDR3 bases: TGTGCCTGGAGTACGTCTCGTAATTCACCCCTCCACTTT.

The CDR3 nucleotides are TGTGCCAGCAGCCTCACAGGGGGTGAAAAACTGTTTTTT. Amino acids: CASSLTGGEKLFF. The gene calls are TRBV7-2 and TRBJ1-4, with 8 nucleotides matching TRBD1. The V gene end was trimmed by 5 bases and the J gene end by 7 bases; junction bases not matched to a gene: 3. Germline-derived CDR1 and CDR2 are SGHTA and FQGNSA. This CDR3 region has 13 residues.

This clone is a singleton in its sample. The V gene is TRBV7-8, the J gene TRBJ1-4; D uncertain. The germline V gene has CDR1 SGHVS and CDR2 FQNEAQ. V lost 5 bases and J 8 bases, leaving 18 bases between the germline ends. This CDR3 is 15 amino acids long. The CDR3: CASSPGRGEWEKLFF. CDR3 bases: TGTGCCAGCAGCCCCGGCCGGGGAGAATGGGAAAAACTGTTTTTT.

This clone has just one count. This rearrangement joins TRBV6-2 or TRBV6-3 to TRBJ1-2; D is uncertain. V lost 0 bases to trimming and J lost 8 bases, with 10 bases between them. The CDR3 runs to 13 residues. Germline loops: CDR1 MNHEY, CDR2 SVGEGT. DNA for the CDR3: TGTGCCAGCAGTTACTCGCCAGCCCGGGGCTACACCTTC. Translation: CASSYSPARGYTF.

The chain links TRBV7-2 to TRBJ2-7; TRBD1 matches 9 bases. V gave up 5 bases and J gave up 6 bases; unmatched junction bases: 8. CDR1 is SGHTA, CDR2 FQGNSA, per germline. The CDR3 is 14 amino acids. The CDR3 region is CASSLGQGTSEQYF. The DNA for the CDR3 is TGTGCCAGCAGCCTGGGACAGGGAACTTCCGAGCAGTACTTC.

The J gene is TRBJ2-3, the V gene TRBV30; D gene uncertain. Germline V lookup: CDR1 GTSNPN, CDR2 SVGIG (reference sequence). V lost 1 base and J 6 bases, leaving 5 bases between the germline ends. The CDR3 is 11 residues long. The CDR3 DNA is TGTGCCTGGAGTGAAGGTGATACGCAGTATTTT. This codes for CAWSEGDTQYF.

The V gene is TRBV6-2 or TRBV6-3, the J gene TRBJ2-3; 7 bases fit TRBD2. This CDR3 region has 15 residues. The V segment lost 1 base and the J segment 6 bases; nucleotides outside the gene matches: 7. Germline-derived CDR1 and CDR2 are MNHEY and SVGEGT. DNA for the CDR3: TGTGCCAGCAGTTACTGGGGGAGGGCCCTCGATACGCAGTATTTT. Translating it yields CASSYWGRALDTQYF.

This clone was observed a single time. The chain joins TRBV29-1 to TRBJ1-1; no reliable D call. V lost 6 bases and J lost 5, with 13 bases in between. Germline V gives CDR1 SQVTM, CDR2 ANQGSEA. The CDR3 length is 12 residues. The CDR3 sequence is CSVLETRTEAFF. In DNA, the CDR3 is TGCAGCGTCCTCGAGACGCGAACTGAAGCTTTCTTT.

This clone has only a few counts. The V gene is TRBV3-1 (or the pseudogene TRBV3-2), the J gene TRBJ2-7; D is unresolved. Trimming cost V 3 bases and J 1 base, with 10 bases left between them. Per the germline V gene, CDR1 is LGHDT and CDR2 is YNNKEL (reference sequence). CDR3 length: 14 amino acids. The CDR3 coding sequence is TGTGCCAGCAGCCAGGACGCTATATCCTACGAGCAGTACTTC. Residues: CASSQDAISYEQYF.

The gene calls are TRBV6-5 and TRBJ2-1, with TRBD1 matching 7 bases. In germline, CDR1 is MNHEY, CDR2 SVGAGI. This CDR3 has 15 residues. The trim removed 7 bases at V and 3 bases at J, leaving 9 bases unmatched. The DNA for the CDR3 is TGTGCCAGCACACCCCGGGGACAGAGCTACAATGAGCAGTTCTTC. Protein: CASTPRGQSYNEQFF.

The chain uses TRBV9 and TRBJ2-1, with TRBD2 identical over 8 bases. The CDR3 has 17 residues. V trimming: 0 bases; J trimming: 0 bases; junction bases outside the gene matches: 5. Per germline, CDR1 SGDLS and CDR2 YYNGEE. For the CDR3, the DNA is TGTGCCAGCAGCGTAGGGCTGGCGGGAGGCTCCTACAATGAGCAGTTCTTC. It translates to CASSVGLAGGSYNEQFF.

The chain carries TRBV12-3 or TRBV12-4 and TRBJ1-1, with D possibly being TRBD1 (5 bases). This CDR3 contains 13 residues. The V and J ends lost 8 bases and 4 bases respectively, with 14 bases between them. CDR3 sequence reads: CASQLNGGTEAFF. CDR3 DNA sequence: TGTGCCAGCCAATTAAACGGGGGCACTGAAGCTTTCTTT.

The J gene is TRBJ1-4, the V gene TRBV5-1; 7 nucleotides align to TRBD1. J lost 6 bases, V lost 4 bases, and 6 bases had no gene match. This CDR3 has 14 residues. CDR1 and CDR2 from the germline V gene are SGHRS and YFSETQ. The CDR3 nucleotides are TGCGCCAGCAGCCGGGACAGCTTGGATGAAAAACTGTTTTTT. It encodes CASSRDSLDEKLFF.

This chain connects TRBV11-3 to TRBJ2-1; 7 bases map to TRBD1. The CDR3 covers 14 residues. Germline CDR1 reads SGHNT; CDR2 reads YENEEA. V lost 3 bases to trimming and J lost 8 bases; unmatched junction nucleotides: 7. For the CDR3, the DNA is TGTGCCAGCAGCTTGAGACAGGGAGTGGATGAGCAGTTCTTC. Its protein is CASSLRQGVDEQFF.

CDR3 protein: CASSLRSGTGVNQPQHF. The CDR3 nucleotides read TGTGCCAGTAGTTTGAGATCCGGGACAGGGGTTAATCAGCCCCAGCATTTT. The chain uses TRBV19 and TRBJ1-5, with 10 positions matching TRBD1. The V gene end was trimmed by 5 bases and the J gene end by 4 bases; junction bases not matched to a gene: 11. Germline assignment: CDR1 LNHDA and CDR2 SQIVND (reference sequence). The CDR3 consists of 17 residues.

The genes are TRBV9 and TRBJ1-1; D is uncertain. The V end lost 0 bases, the J end lost 9 bases, and 15 bases lay between the germline ends. CDR1 is SGDLS and CDR2 is YYNGEE in the germline V gene. There are 14 residues in the CDR3. The CDR3 sequence is CASSVGVLAEQAFF. Written as DNA, the CDR3 is TGTGCCAGCAGCGTAGGCGTCCTTGCTGAACAAGCTTTCTTT.

The chain uses TRBV3-1 (or the pseudogene TRBV3-2) and TRBJ2-2; unclear D gene. In germline, CDR1 is LGHDT, CDR2 YNNKEL (reference sequence). Trimming left V 0 bases short and J 5 bases short, with 13 bases between. The CDR3 sequence is 16 residues long. The CDR3 bases are TGTGCCAGCAGCCAAGAGGGCTGGTTTCGAACCGGGGAGCTGTTTTTT. Translation: CASSQEGWFRTGELFF.

This sequence joins TRBV3-1 (or the pseudogene TRBV3-2) and TRBJ1-4; D is unresolved. CDR3 length equals 14 residues. The germline V gene encodes CDR1 LGHDT and CDR2 YNNKEL (reference sequence). The V gene lost 0 bases and the J gene lost 3 bases, with 5 bases spanning the gap. The CDR3 bases are TGTGCCAGCAGCCAAGATGTGTCTAATGAAAAACTGTTTTTT. Protein sequence: CASSQDVSNEKLFF.

J is TRBJ2-7 and V is TRBV28; D is uncertain. Germline CDR1 MDHEN, CDR2 SYDVKM. The V and J ends lost 2 bases and 1 base respectively, with 6 bases between them. CDR3 length: 13 amino acids. The CDR3 DNA reads TGTGCCAGCAGTTTAAAAGTATCCTACGAGCAGTACTTC. It yields the protein CASSLKVSYEQYF.

This chain connects TRBV2 to TRBJ2-3; D is unclear. The CDR3 runs 15 residues. Trimming took 0 bases from V and 1 from J, leaving 8 bases between them. The germline gives CDR1 SNHLY, CDR2 FYNNEI. CDR3 loop: CASSEAEVGTDTQYF. The CDR3 nucleotides are TGTGCCAGCAGTGAAGCTGAGGTGGGCACAGATACGCAGTATTTT.

This CDR3 is CASSLAGPRGNEQFF. The DNA for the CDR3 is TGTGCCAGCAGCTTAGCCGGTCCTCGGGGCAATGAGCAGTTCTTC. The chain has TRBV7-9 and TRBJ2-1, with D perhaps TRBD2 (5 bases). The germline CDR1 and CDR2 sequences are SEHNR and FQNEAQ (reference sequence). The CDR3 length is 15 residues. Trimming stripped 0 bases from V and 6 bases from J, with 12 bases between.

The chain uses TRBV4-1 and TRBJ2-3; no reliable D call. V lost 0 bases and J 2 bases, leaving 15 bases between the germline ends. The CDR3 spans 17 residues. Germline-derived CDR1 and CDR2 are MGHRA and YSYEKL. The CDR3 coding sequence is TGCGCCAGCAGCCAAGATTACAAGCGAGTAGTCACAGATACGCAGTATTTT. The encoded protein is CASSQDYKRVVTDTQYF.